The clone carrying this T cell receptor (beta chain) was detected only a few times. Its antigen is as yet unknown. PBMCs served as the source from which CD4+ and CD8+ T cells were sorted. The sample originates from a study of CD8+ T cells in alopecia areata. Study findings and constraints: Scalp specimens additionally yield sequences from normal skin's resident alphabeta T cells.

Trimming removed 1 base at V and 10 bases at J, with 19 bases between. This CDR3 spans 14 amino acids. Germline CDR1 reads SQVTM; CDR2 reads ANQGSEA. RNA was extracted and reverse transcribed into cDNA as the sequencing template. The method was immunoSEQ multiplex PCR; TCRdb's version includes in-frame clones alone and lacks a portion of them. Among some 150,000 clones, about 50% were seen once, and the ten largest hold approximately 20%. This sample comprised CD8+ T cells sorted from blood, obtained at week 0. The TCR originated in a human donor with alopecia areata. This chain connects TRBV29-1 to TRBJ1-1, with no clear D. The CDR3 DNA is TGCAGCGTTGAAGGGGGTGGGTCCCGGCCCCGAGCTTTCTTT. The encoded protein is CSVEGGGSRPRAFF.